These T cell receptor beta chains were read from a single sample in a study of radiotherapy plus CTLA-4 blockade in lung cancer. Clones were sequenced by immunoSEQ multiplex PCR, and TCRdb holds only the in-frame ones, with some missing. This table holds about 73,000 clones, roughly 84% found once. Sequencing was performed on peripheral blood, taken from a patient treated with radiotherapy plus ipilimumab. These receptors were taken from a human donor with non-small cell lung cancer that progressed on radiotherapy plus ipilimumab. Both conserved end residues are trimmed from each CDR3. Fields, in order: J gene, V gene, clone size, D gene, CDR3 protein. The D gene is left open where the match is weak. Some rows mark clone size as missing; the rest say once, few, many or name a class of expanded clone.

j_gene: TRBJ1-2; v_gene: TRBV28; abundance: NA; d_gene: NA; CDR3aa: ASRPGDGGYT
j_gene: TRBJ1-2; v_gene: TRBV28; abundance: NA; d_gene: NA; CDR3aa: ASRVYSSNYGYT
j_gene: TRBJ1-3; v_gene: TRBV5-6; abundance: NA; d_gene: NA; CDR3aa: ASSLDRGDTTSGNTIY
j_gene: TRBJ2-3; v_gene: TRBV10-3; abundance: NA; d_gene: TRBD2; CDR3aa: ASEAGGPSDTQY
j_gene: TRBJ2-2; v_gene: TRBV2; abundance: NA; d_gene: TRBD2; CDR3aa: ASSSGDNTGELF
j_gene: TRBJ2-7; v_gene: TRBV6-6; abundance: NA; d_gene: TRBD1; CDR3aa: ASSIGQVRYEQY
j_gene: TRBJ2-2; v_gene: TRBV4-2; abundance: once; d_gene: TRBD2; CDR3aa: ASSRGLAGFRNTGELF
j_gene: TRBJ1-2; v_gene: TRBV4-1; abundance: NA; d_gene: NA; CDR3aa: ASSQFWRSNYGYT
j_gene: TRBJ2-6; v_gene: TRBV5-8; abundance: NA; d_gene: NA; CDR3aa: ASSLSGAPTGANVLT
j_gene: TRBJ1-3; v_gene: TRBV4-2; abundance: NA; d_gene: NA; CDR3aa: ASSQKGLGSGNTIY